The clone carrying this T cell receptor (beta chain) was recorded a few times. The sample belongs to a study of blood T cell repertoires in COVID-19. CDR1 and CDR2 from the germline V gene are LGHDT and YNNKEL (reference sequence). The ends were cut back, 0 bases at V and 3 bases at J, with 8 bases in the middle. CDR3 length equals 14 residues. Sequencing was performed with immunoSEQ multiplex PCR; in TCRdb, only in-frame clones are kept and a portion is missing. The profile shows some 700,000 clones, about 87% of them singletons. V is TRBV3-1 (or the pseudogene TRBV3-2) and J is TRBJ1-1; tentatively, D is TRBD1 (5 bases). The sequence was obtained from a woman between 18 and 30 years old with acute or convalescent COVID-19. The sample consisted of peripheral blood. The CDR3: CASSQDIGDTEAFF. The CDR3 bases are TGTGCCAGCAGCCAAGATATAGGGGACACTGAAGCTTTCTTT.